This record covers a single TCR beta chain. There is no known antigen for this receptor. No much larger clonotype is one base removed from it; base qualities were not supplied. These data belong to a study of blood T cell repertoires in COVID-19 (dated by TCRdb to 2018 to 2021). Regarding the complete study: The collaborator samples originated in the United States, Italy and Spain and spanned the acute and convalescent phases of COVID-19. The prospective study material was composed of cDNA or gDNA derived from T cells, B-cell-depleted T cells, or PBMCs. Subjects who had been exposed to COVID-19, were actively infected with it, or had recovered from it provided the deeply sampled blood TCRbeta repertoires that made up the dataset. The repertoires were released in a freely available public database intended as a resource for research on the immune response to SARS-CoV-2. Samples came from the ongoing ImmuneRACE study (first 160 participants) plus 1,254 subjects from 6 global collaborators. Nearly every sample came with metadata listing a de-identified subject ID, COVID-19 status, age in years and sex. HLA class I and class II types, where available, came from metadata supplied by the sample provider rather than from assay-based typing.

Results the study describes overall, beyond this receptor: How much clinical and demographic metadata was included differed by source and by participant, and the metadata was provided uncurated.

TCRbeta CDR3 regions were amplified from genomic DNA using the immunoSEQ Assay, a bias-controlled multiplex PCR. The authors' pipeline ran thus. The number of nucleated cells in each sample was estimated by amplification of reference gene primers within the assay. To quantify the absolute abundance of each unique TCRbeta CDR3 rearrangement, sequence reads were collapsed and filtered. For each sample, productive Simpson clonality was calculated as the square root of Simpson's diversity index across productive rearrangements. TCRdb limited this immuneACCESS table to in-frame rearrangements with V and J called. A share of clones is missing; checked studies link under half to unresolved V genes, and the rest is unexplained. The V and J calls and clone size were taken over from that table, and D and trimming were inferred from the DNA. This sample holds roughly 460,000 clones; approximately 90% were observed only once. The top ten clonotypes cover 0.8% to 1% of the sample.

One collaborating source in Seattle enrolled patients while the patients were actively infected and followed the patients over time throughout the course of disease. Each collaborating institution followed its own protocols to collect whole blood in K2EDTA tubes. Collaborator samples were shipped for TCRbeta analysis as frozen whole blood, isolated PBMCs, or DNA extracted from either sample type. Sequences were obtained from peripheral blood. This clonotype originated in a man aged 18 to 29 with COVID-19, enrolled during active disease.

The DNA sequence is given as TGCAGCGTAGTAATGAGAGGGAGGGACTACGAGCAGTACTTC. Translated, it reads CSVVMRGRDYEQYF. Rearrangement joined TRBV29-1 to TRBJ2-7; TRBD2 aligns with 7 central bases. Taken from cysteine to phenylalanine, the CDR3 has 14 residues. CDR3 DNA only is kept here, 42 bases in frame from base 1. The germline V gene provides CDR1 SQVTM and CDR2 ANQGSEA. The V end gives up 6 bases and the J end 3 bases, leaving 11 bases in the junction not matched to a gene.